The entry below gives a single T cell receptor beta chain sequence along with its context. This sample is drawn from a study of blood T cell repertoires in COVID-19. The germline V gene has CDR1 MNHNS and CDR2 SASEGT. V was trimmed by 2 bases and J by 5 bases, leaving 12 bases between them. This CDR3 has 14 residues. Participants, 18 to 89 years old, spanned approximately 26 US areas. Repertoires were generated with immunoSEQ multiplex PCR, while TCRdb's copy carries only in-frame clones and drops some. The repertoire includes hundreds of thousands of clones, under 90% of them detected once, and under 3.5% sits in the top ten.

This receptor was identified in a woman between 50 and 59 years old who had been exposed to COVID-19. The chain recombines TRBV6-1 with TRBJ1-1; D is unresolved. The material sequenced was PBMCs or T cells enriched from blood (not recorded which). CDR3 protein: CASSEIPQATEAFF. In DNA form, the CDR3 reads TGTGCCAGCAGTGAAATCCCCCAAGCGACTGAAGCTTTCTTT.